These 10 T cell receptor beta chains were all obtained from the same sample, sequenced in a study of cytomegalovirus exposure and HLA in healthy donors (dated by TCRdb to 2016 to 2017). The library was generated by the immunoSEQ multiplex PCR assay. A mixture of 60 forward primers for TCR Vbeta segments and 13 reverse primers for TCR Jbeta segments was used in the multiplex PCR. Held by TCRdb, this immuneACCESS table contains in-frame sequences only and omits some clones. Under half of the omission traces to an unresolved V gene where checked; the cause of the rest is unknown. For this sample the table gives 80,000 or so clones, of which about 80% were detected only once. Of the sample, around 3.7% is held by the ten largest clones. The sample was PBMCs. The receptors shown here come from a man aged 35 to 55 in good health and CMV-seronegative.

V and J are TRBV23-1 and TRBJ1-2, with TRBD1 as a possible D gene (5 bases). TRBV23-1 is designated an ORF whose function remains uncertain. Trimming took off 4 bases at V and 5 bases at J, with 17 bases between the two ends. This CDR3 region has 15 residues. For the CDR3, the DNA is TGCGCCAGCAGTCGAAACGGCCGGGGGGAGTATGGCTACACCTTC. Its translation: CASSRNGRGEYGYTF.

The sample holds a few counts of this clone. J is TRBJ2-7 and V is TRBV2; D perhaps matches TRBD1 (5 bases). The CDR3 is 15 residues long. Per the germline V gene, CDR1 is SNHLY and CDR2 is FYNNEI. Trimming removed 2 bases at V and 6 bases at J, with 17 bases between. CDR3: CASSENGHPRGEQYF. For the CDR3, the DNA is TGTGCCAGCAGTGAAAACGGGCACCCAAGGGGCGAGCAGTACTTC.

This clone was found a few times. The J gene is TRBJ2-7, the V gene TRBV5-4; no clear D. The CDR3 covers 14 residues. CDR1 and CDR2 from the germline V gene are SGHNT and YYREEE (reference sequence). The V end was cut by 4 bases, the J end by 1 base, with 12 bases between. The CDR3 spells CASSRGQQSYEQYF. DNA of the CDR3: TGTGCCAGCAGCCGTGGGCAGCAGTCCTACGAGCAGTACTTC.

The genes are TRBV19 and TRBJ2-3, with 7 bases identical to TRBD2. Trimming cost V 3 bases and J 3 bases; bases outside gene matches: 9. The CDR3 loop spans 16 amino acids. From germline, CDR1 is LNHDA and CDR2 SQIVND (reference sequence). The CDR3 coding sequence is TGTGCCAGTAGTATCAAGTTCTCGCGGGGGACAGATACGCAGTATTTT. This gives the protein CASSIKFSRGTDTQYF.

This chain joins TRBV23-1 and TRBJ1-1; the D gene is possibly TRBD1 (6 bases). TRBV23-1 has ORF status, its function being uncertain. The CDR3 is 14 residues long. Trimming cost V 3 bases and J 10 bases, with 18 bases left between them. The CDR3 is CASSHRQASRGAFF. DNA for the CDR3: TGCGCCAGCAGTCATCGACAGGCTTCCAGGGGAGCTTTCTTT.

About this clone: An end of the junction differs from the germline gene, which may be a read error. This rearrangement joins TRBV7-9 to TRBJ1-5, with 11 bases that match TRBD1. Germline V gene lookup returns CDR1 SEHNR and CDR2 FQNEAQ (reference sequence). This CDR3 has 19 amino acids. The CDR3 loop is CSSSLDVGGGTGGWQPQHF. CDR3 in DNA: TGTTCCAGCAGCTTAGATGTGGGGGGAGGGACAGGGGGTTGGCAGCCCCAGCATTTT.

The gene calls are TRBV5-6 and TRBJ2-1; the match to TRBD2 covers 8 bases. The germline CDR1 and CDR2 sequences are SGHDT and YYEEEE. The CDR3 contains 12 residues. The CDR3 reads CVTRGAVYEQFF. The CDR3 nucleotides read TGTGTGACGCGGGGGGCCGTGTATGAGCAGTTCTTC.

The CDR3 DNA is TGCGCCAGCAGCTTCGAGACGAACACCGGGGAGCTGTTTTTT. It encodes CASSFETNTGELFF. J is TRBJ2-2 and V is TRBV5-1; D gene unclear. The germline V gene has CDR1 SGHRS and CDR2 YFSETQ. This CDR3 region has 14 residues. The V gene lost 2 bases and the J gene lost 0 bases, with 5 bases spanning the gap.

The chain combines TRBV6-1 with TRBJ1-5, with D unresolved. The CDR3 consists of 14 residues. Trimming stripped 7 bases from V and 1 base from J, with 11 bases between. Germline-derived CDR1 and CDR2 are MNHNS and SASEGT. The CDR3 loop reads CASTRTGSNQPQHF. In nucleotides, the CDR3 is TGTGCCAGCACGAGGACGGGAAGCAATCAGCCCCAGCATTTT.

This sequence joins TRBV19 and TRBJ2-7; no clear D. Trimming cost V 3 bases and J 3 bases, with 12 bases left between them. The germline gives CDR1 LNHDA, CDR2 SQIVND (reference sequence). This CDR3 spans 14 amino acids. The CDR3 coding sequence is TGTGCCAGTAGTATGGGTGACTCCAACTACGAGCAGTACTTC. It encodes CASSMGDSNYEQYF.